The 10 T cell receptor beta chains below come from one sample, sequenced in a study of T cell responses to AZD1222 COVID-19 vaccine. The method was immunoSEQ multiplex PCR; TCRdb's version includes in-frame clones alone and lacks a portion of them. The repertoire holds about 160,000 clones, with 90% as singletons. Sequenced here: peripheral blood, sampled 28 days after the second AZD1222 dose. The receptors were sampled from an adult who received the AZD1222 COVID-19 vaccine.

This sequence joins TRBV2 and TRBJ2-2; possibly TRBD2 for D (5 bases). Germline CDR1 is SNHLY and CDR2 is FYNNEI. Trimming pared 6 bases from V and 1 base from J, leaving 6 bases between. This CDR3 region has 13 residues. CDR3 bases: TGTGCCAGCAGACGGGAGAACACCGGGGAGCTGTTTTTT. Amino acid sequence: CASRRENTGELFF.

This chain connects TRBV19 to TRBJ2-1; 9 bases map to TRBD1. Germline lookup yields CDR1 LNHDA and CDR2 SQIVND (reference sequence). This CDR3 is built from 15 residues. V dropped 5 bases and J dropped 7; count of bases not matched to a gene: 9. CDR3 DNA: TGTGCCAGTAGTTCAAGACAGGGGGTGGGTAATGAGCAGTTCTTC. Encoded protein: CASSSRQGVGNEQFF.

The CDR3 reads CASSLGLAGGGYNEQFF. As DNA, the CDR3 is TGCGCCAGCAGCTTGGGACTAGCGGGAGGTGGGTACAATGAGCAGTTCTTC. The V and J genes are TRBV5-1 and TRBJ2-1; 13 bases align to TRBD2. CDR1 SGHRS and CDR2 YFSETQ come from the germline V gene. V lost 0 bases and J lost 4; bases outside the gene matches: 4. The CDR3 loop spans 17 amino acids.

The rearrangement joins TRBV2 to TRBJ1-1; 8 positions match TRBD1. Germline trimming cut 6 bases from V and 3 bases from J; bases unmatched to any gene: 9. This CDR3 is built from 15 residues. CDR1 is SNHLY and CDR2 is FYNNEI in the germline V gene. This CDR3 is CASRAGQGGYTEAFF. In DNA form, the CDR3 reads TGTGCCAGCAGGGCCGGACAGGGCGGGTACACTGAAGCTTTCTTT. The whole variable domain, filled in from reference TRBV2 and TRBJ1-1, reads EPEVTQTPSHQVTQMGQEVILRCVPISNHLYFYWYRQILGQKVEFLVSFYNNEISEKSEIFDDQFSVERPDGSNFTLKIRSTKLEDSAMYFCASRAGQGGYTEAFFGQGTRLTVV.

This chain joins TRBV5-5 and TRBJ2-5; TRBD2 matches at 8 bases. This CDR3 region has 13 residues. The V and J ends lost 5 bases and 7 bases, in that order; junction bases with no gene match: 7. Germline V gene data show CDR1 as SGHKS and CDR2 as YYEKEE (reference sequence). The CDR3 DNA reads as TGTGCCAGCAGAGTTAGCGGGATCGGGACCCAGTACTTC. Translation: CASRVSGIGTQYF.

This clone was seen once. The V gene is TRBV12-3 or TRBV12-4, the J gene TRBJ1-1; D uncertain. This CDR3 is built from 12 residues. V was cut by 4 bases and J by 8 bases, with 11 bases left in between. The CDR3 region is CASSSLEREAFF. In DNA, the CDR3 is TGTGCCAGCAGTTCCCTTGAAAGGGAAGCTTTCTTT.

Note on this clone: This CDR3 is also generated by other DNA sequences in the sample. The V gene is TRBV30, the J gene TRBJ2-7; 8 nucleotides match TRBD1. Unmatched junction bases numbered 5, after V lost 3 bases and J lost 1 base. In germline, CDR1 is GTSNPN, CDR2 SVGIG (reference sequence). This CDR3 has 14 residues. CDR3 sequence (DNA): TGTGCCTGGAGCACCGGGACAGGATCCTACGAGCAGTACTTC. It translates to CAWSTGTGSYEQYF.

The chain uses TRBV6-5 and TRBJ2-7; D remains unclear. The CDR3 loop spans 16 amino acids. The germline CDR1 and CDR2 sequences are MNHEY and SVGAGI. V was clipped by 0 bases and J by 0 bases, with 12 bases between them. CDR3 sequence reads: CASSYSTPKSSYEQYF. The DNA of the CDR3 is TGTGCCAGCAGTTACTCTACCCCCAAGAGCTCCTACGAGCAGTACTTC.

The rearrangement joins TRBV6-5 to TRBJ1-4; TRBD1 is a possible D gene (5 bases). The CDR3 consists of 15 residues. Germline V gives CDR1 MNHEY, CDR2 SVGAGI. The ends were cut back, 0 bases at V and 8 bases at J, with 13 bases in the middle. CDR3 DNA sequence: TGTGCCAGCAGTTACTCGGGGGAGGGTGGCGAAAAACTGTTTTTT. Translating it yields CASSYSGEGGEKLFF.

The chain combines TRBV19 with TRBJ2-7; D might be TRBD2 (5 bases). CDR1 and CDR2 (germline): LNHDA, SQIVND (reference sequence). This CDR3 has 16 residues. The V gene lost 3 bases and the J gene lost 3 bases, with 18 bases spanning the gap. In nucleotides, the CDR3 is TGTGCCAGTAGTATTGAGGGCACGGCGGTCTTCTACGAGCAGTACTTC. Protein product: CASSIEGTAVFYEQYF.